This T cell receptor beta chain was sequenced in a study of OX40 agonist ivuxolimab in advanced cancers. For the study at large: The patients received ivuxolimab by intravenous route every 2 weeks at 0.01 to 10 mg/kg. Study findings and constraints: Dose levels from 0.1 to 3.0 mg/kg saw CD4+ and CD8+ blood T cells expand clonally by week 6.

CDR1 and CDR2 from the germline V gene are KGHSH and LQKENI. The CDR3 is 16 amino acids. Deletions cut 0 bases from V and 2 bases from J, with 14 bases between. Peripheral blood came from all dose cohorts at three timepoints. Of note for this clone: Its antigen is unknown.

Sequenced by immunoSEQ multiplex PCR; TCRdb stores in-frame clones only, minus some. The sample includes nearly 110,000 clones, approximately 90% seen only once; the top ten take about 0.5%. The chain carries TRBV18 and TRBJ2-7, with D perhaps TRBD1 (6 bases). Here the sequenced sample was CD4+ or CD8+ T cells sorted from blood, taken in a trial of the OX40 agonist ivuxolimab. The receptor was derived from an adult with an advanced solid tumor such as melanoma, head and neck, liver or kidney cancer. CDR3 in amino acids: CASSPPLVRGTYEQYF. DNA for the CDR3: TGTGCCAGCTCACCACCGCTGGTTAGGGGGACCTACGAGCAGTACTTC.